This is a list of T cell receptor beta chains from one sample in a study of T cell responses to AZD1222 COVID-19 vaccine. Assay: immunoSEQ multiplex PCR; the TCRdb copy retains only in-frame clones and omits some. This sample carries about 100,000 clones, approximately 87% of them seen once, and the ten largest clones take 15%. The sequencing here drew on peripheral blood, taken on day 0 of AZD1222 vaccination. These receptors all come from an adult in good health. The CDR3 runs from the conserved cysteine through the conserved F or W. D genes are given only for firm matches. Not all rows give a size; the values are once, few, many and, for expanded clones, a class.

CDR3nt: TGTGCCAGCAGCCCCGGGGTCCTCAATGAGCAGTTCTTC; CDR3aa: CASSPGVLNEQFF; len: 13; j_gene: TRBJ2-1; d_gene: .; v_gene: TRBV5-6; abundance: .
CDR3nt: TGCGCCAGCAGCAATTTGCTCCCAAGCGTCACTGGCTACACCTTC; CDR3aa: CASSNLLPSVTGYTF; len: 15; j_gene: TRBJ1-2; d_gene: .; v_gene: TRBV5-1; abundance: .
CDR3nt: TGTGCCAGCAGCGAAGGGGAATATGGCTACACCTTC; CDR3aa: CASSEGEYGYTF; len: 12; j_gene: TRBJ1-2; d_gene: .; v_gene: TRBV25-1; abundance: .
CDR3nt: TGCAGCGCCCAGGGACAGGAGCCTTACTATGGCTACACCTTC; CDR3aa: CSAQGQEPYYGYTF; len: 14; j_gene: TRBJ1-2; d_gene: TRBD1; v_gene: TRBV29-1; abundance: .
CDR3nt: TGTGCCAGCGCCAGTCCTGGGGCCACTGAAGCTTTCTTT; CDR3aa: CASASPGATEAFF; len: 13; j_gene: TRBJ1-1; d_gene: .; v_gene: TRBV6-5; abundance: .
CDR3nt: TGTGCCAGTTCCACGCAGGGTTACGGGGACACTGAAGCTTTCTTT; CDR3aa: CASSTQGYGDTEAFF; len: 15; j_gene: TRBJ1-1; d_gene: .; v_gene: TRBV27; abundance: .
CDR3nt: TGTGCCAGCAGTTACTTATCGGGACAGGGTTTACATGAGCAGTTCTTC; CDR3aa: CASSYLSGQGLHEQFF; len: 16; j_gene: TRBJ2-1; d_gene: TRBD1; v_gene: TRBV6-5; abundance: once
CDR3nt: TGCAGCACGTGGACGGGCTATGGCTACACCTTC; CDR3aa: CSTWTGYGYTF; len: 11; j_gene: TRBJ1-2; d_gene: .; v_gene: TRBV29-1; abundance: .
CDR3nt: TGCGCCAGCAGCCAAGCGAATCCGACAGACGGGGAAGGCTACACCTTC; CDR3aa: CASSQANPTDGEGYTF; len: 16; j_gene: TRBJ1-2; d_gene: .; v_gene: TRBV4-1; abundance: .
CDR3nt: TGTGCCAGCAGTTCAGGACAGGGAGGGGGCGGCTACACCTTC; CDR3aa: CASSSGQGGGGYTF; len: 14; j_gene: TRBJ1-2; d_gene: TRBD1; v_gene: TRBV6-6; abundance: .
CDR3nt: TGTGCCAGCAGCGTGACCGACAGCCCAGCCTACGAGCAGTACTTC; CDR3aa: CASSVTDSPAYEQYF; len: 15; j_gene: TRBJ2-7; d_gene: .; v_gene: TRBV9; abundance: .
CDR3nt: TGTGCCAGCAGCCCCCTGGGCCGAGCTAACTATGGCTACACCTTC; CDR3aa: CASSPLGRANYGYTF; len: 15; j_gene: TRBJ1-2; d_gene: .; v_gene: TRBV14; abundance: .
CDR3nt: TGTGCCAGCAGGAGACAGGCGGGAGACGCTGAAGCTTTCTTT; CDR3aa: CASRRQAGDAEAFF; len: 14; j_gene: TRBJ1-1; d_gene: .; v_gene: TRBV2; abundance: .
CDR3nt: TGTGCCAGCAGCTCCGGACAGGCGAGAGTGAACACTGAAGCTTTCTTT; CDR3aa: CASSSGQARVNTEAFF; len: 16; j_gene: TRBJ1-1; d_gene: TRBD1; v_gene: TRBV5-4; abundance: .
CDR3nt: TGTGCCAGCAGTTTAATCAGGAGCAATCAGCCCCAGCATTTT; CDR3aa: CASSLIRSNQPQHF; len: 14; j_gene: TRBJ1-5; d_gene: .; v_gene: TRBV27; abundance: .
CDR3nt: TGTGCCAGCACCACTTCGGGAGGGGGCAATTCACCCCTCCACTTT; CDR3aa: CASTTSGGGNSPLHF; len: 15; j_gene: TRBJ1-6; d_gene: TRBD1; v_gene: TRBV28; abundance: .
CDR3nt: TGTGCCAGCTCAGCCGGACAGGGTATGATCTACGAGCAGTACTTC; CDR3aa: CASSAGQGMIYEQYF; len: 15; j_gene: TRBJ2-7; d_gene: TRBD1; v_gene: TRBV18; abundance: .
CDR3nt: TGCGCCAGCAGCTTGGGGGGGACAGCGGTAGGGTACGAGCAGTACTTC; CDR3aa: CASSLGGTAVGYEQYF; len: 16; j_gene: TRBJ2-7; d_gene: TRBD1; v_gene: TRBV5-1; abundance: .
CDR3nt: TGTGCCAGCAGCCCCGGGACAGGGACTTCTGGAAACACCATATATTTT; CDR3aa: CASSPGTGTSGNTIYF; len: 16; j_gene: TRBJ1-3; d_gene: TRBD1; v_gene: TRBV7-6; abundance: .
CDR3nt: TGTGCCAGTAGTATAAGAAGGGTCACAGGCTATAGCAATCAGCCCCAGCATTTT; CDR3aa: CASSIRRVTGYSNQPQHF; len: 18; j_gene: TRBJ1-5; d_gene: .; v_gene: TRBV19; abundance: .
CDR3nt: TGTGCCAGCAGCCAAGATCTTCAAGGTCGGGCAGGGTTAGAGACCCAGTACTTC; CDR3aa: CASSQDLQGRAGLETQYF; len: 18; j_gene: TRBJ2-5; d_gene: .; v_gene: TRBV3-1/TRBV3-2; abundance: .
CDR3nt: TGTGCCACCCCAAGAACTAGCGGGAGTGGAAAGGTCCCTTACGAGCAGTACTTC; CDR3aa: CATPRTSGSGKVPYEQYF; len: 18; j_gene: TRBJ2-7; d_gene: TRBD2; v_gene: TRBV24-1; abundance: .
CDR3nt: TGTGCCAGCAGCCAACTAGGGTCGGTCGAGACCCAGTACTTC; CDR3aa: CASSQLGSVETQYF; len: 14; j_gene: TRBJ2-5; d_gene: .; v_gene: TRBV3-1/TRBV3-2; abundance: .
CDR3nt: TGTGCCAGCAGTACGGGCGGTGGAAACACCATATATTTT; CDR3aa: CASSTGGGNTIYF; len: 13; j_gene: TRBJ1-3; d_gene: .; v_gene: TRBV6-5; abundance: .
CDR3nt: TGCGCCAGCAGTCGCTTTTTTTTGGGCCCCTCCCAGGGAAGCAATCAGCCCCAGCATTTT; CDR3aa: CASSRFFLGPSQGSNQPQHF; len: 20; j_gene: TRBJ1-5; d_gene: .; v_gene: TRBV23-1; abundance: .
CDR3nt: TGTGCCAGCAGCTTCCAGAGGGACACCTTACTCTCCTACGAGCAGTACTTC; CDR3aa: CASSFQRDTLLSYEQYF; len: 17; j_gene: TRBJ2-7; d_gene: .; v_gene: TRBV7-9; abundance: .